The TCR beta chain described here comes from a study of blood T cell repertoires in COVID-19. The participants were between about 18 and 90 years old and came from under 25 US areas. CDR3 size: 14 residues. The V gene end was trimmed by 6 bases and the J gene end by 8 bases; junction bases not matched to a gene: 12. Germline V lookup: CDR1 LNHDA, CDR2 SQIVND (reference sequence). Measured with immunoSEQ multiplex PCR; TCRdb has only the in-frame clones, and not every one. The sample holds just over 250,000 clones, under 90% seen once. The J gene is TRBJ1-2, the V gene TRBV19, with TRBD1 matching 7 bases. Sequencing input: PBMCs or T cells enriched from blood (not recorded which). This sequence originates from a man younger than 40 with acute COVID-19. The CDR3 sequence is CASSPPRGGGGYTF. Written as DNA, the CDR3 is TGTGCCAGTAGCCCTCCCAGAGGGGGCGGCGGCTACACCTTC.